The subject of this entry is one T cell receptor (beta chain). What antigen it recognizes has not been identified. Per-base qualities were not stored, and no clone one base away is much larger. The immunoSEQ Assay, a bias-controlled multiplex PCR, was used to amplify TCRbeta CDR3 regions from genomic DNA. For the original study's pipeline: Within the assay, amplification of reference gene primers was used to estimate how many nucleated cells each sample contained. Sequence reads were collapsed and filtered to measure the absolute abundance of every unique TCRbeta CDR3 rearrangement. For each sample, productive Simpson clonality was calculated as the square root of Simpson's diversity index over productive rearrangements. TCRdb provides this immuneACCESS table in a form limited to in-frame rearrangements. Some clones are lacking; in checked studies, under half of them reflect an unresolved V gene, and why the rest are absent is not known. For V, J and clone size, that table is used; D and trimming come from the DNA. Counted in this sample were under 80,000 clones; roughly 80% of them appeared once. Approximately 5% of the sample rests with the top ten.

The sample originates from a study of blood T cell repertoires in COVID-19 (dated by TCRdb to about 2020). The study in broad terms: The collaborator samples originated in the United States, Italy and Spain and spanned the acute and convalescent phases of COVID-19. The material from the prospective study consisted of cDNA or gDNA derived from T cells, B-cell-depleted T cells, or PBMCs. The dataset comprised deeply sampled blood TCRbeta repertoires from subjects exposed to, actively infected with, or recovered from COVID-19. The repertoires were released in a freely available public database intended as a resource for research on the immune response to SARS-CoV-2. Samples came from the ongoing ImmuneRACE study (first 160 participants) plus 1,254 subjects from 6 global collaborators. Nearly every sample came with metadata listing a de-identified subject ID, COVID-19 status, age in years and sex. Where available, HLA class I and class II types were taken from metadata supplied by the sample provider and were not determined by assay-based typing.

Each collaborating institution followed its own protocols to collect whole blood in K2EDTA tubes. Collaborator samples were shipped for TCRbeta analysis as frozen whole blood, isolated PBMCs, or DNA extracted from either sample type. Between the V and J ends, shortened by 4 bases and 1 base respectively, the junction contains 8 bases. The CDR3 spans 14 residues, from the cysteine through the phenylalanine. This entry keeps only the CDR3 DNA: 42 bases, framed from base 1. CDR1 MDHEN and CDR2 SYDVKM are derived from the germline V gene. Points the paper makes about the study in general: How much clinical and demographic metadata was included differed by source and by participant, and the metadata was provided uncurated.

Recombination linked TRBV28 to TRBJ2-4; TRBD1 could be the D gene, as 6 bases match. This receptor was taken from a woman aged 80 or older with active or convalescent COVID-19. The sequenced sample consisted of peripheral blood. The nucleotides read TGTGCCAGCAGTTCTGGACAGGCCAAAAACATTCAGTACTTC. Its amino acids are CASSSGQAKNIQYF. With all but the CDR3 taken from the reference TRBV28 and TRBJ2-4 genes, the full variable domain is: DVKVTQSSRYLVKRTGEKVFLECVQDMDHENMFWYRQDPGLGLRLIYFSYDVKMKEKGDIPEGYSVSREKKERFSLILESASTNQTSMYLCASSSGQAKNIQYFGAGTRLSVL.